Detailed here is one TCR beta chain. No antigen is known for it. Per germline, CDR1 LGHDT and CDR2 YNNKEL (reference sequence). The CDR3 loop spans 16 amino acids. Trimming cost V 1 base and J 4 bases; bases outside gene matches: 8. TCRdb used MiXCR to reprocess the 5' RACE reads, holding one entry per CDR3 protein. The table has just under 550,000 distinct CDR3 sequences, roughly 22% seen once. The sample comes from a study of T-cell memory formation after mild COVID-19. Findings and caveats of the study: Pre-infection memory contained some responding clones, which suggested that cross-reactive memory had joined. Shrinking CD4+ clones resided mostly in CM and EM, and CD8+ ones in EMRA.

The chain links TRBV3-1 to TRBJ2-3, with TRBD1 matching over 7 bases. Material for sequencing was PBMCs or a T cell subset sorted from them (not recorded which). This clonotype originated in an adult woman who had mild COVID-19 (a few samples of this study predate the infection). Cell type and time point are not known. The CDR3 region is CASSQGGTVQADTQYF. CDR3 DNA sequence: TGTGCCAGCAGCCAAGGAGGGACAGTTCAAGCAGATACGCAGTATTTT.